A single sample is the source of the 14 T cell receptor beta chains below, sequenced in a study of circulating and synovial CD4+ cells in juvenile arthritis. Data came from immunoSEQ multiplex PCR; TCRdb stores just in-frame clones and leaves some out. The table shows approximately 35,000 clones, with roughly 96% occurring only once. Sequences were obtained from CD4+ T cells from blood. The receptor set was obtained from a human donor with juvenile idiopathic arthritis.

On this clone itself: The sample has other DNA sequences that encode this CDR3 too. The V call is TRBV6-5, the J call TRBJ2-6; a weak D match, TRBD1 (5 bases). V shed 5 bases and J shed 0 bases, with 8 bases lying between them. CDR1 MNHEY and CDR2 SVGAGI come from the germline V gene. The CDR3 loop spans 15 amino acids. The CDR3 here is CASSRDSSGANVLTF. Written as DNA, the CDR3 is TGTGCCAGCAGTCGAGACAGCTCTGGGGCCAACGTCCTGACTTTC.

The DNA of the CDR3 is TGTGCCAGCAGCCTGGGCGGGGGGGCCCCGGGGGAGCTGTTTTTT. Translating gives CASSLGGGAPGELFF. This chain links TRBV5-4 with TRBJ2-2; 9 bases map to TRBD2. V dropped 4 bases and J dropped 8; count of bases not matched to a gene: 9. Germline V gene data show CDR1 as SGHNT and CDR2 as YYREEE (reference sequence). CDR3 size: 15 residues.

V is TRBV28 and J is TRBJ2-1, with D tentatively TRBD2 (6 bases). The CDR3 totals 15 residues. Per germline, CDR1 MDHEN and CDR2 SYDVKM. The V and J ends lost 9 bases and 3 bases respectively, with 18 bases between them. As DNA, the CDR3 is TGTGCCAGTTTGCGGGGCGACACCGACTACAATGAGCAGTTCTTC. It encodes CASLRGDTDYNEQFF. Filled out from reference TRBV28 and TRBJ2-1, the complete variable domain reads DVKVTQSSRYLVKRTGEKVFLECVQDMDHENMFWYRQDPGLGLRLIYFSYDVKMKEKGDIPEGYSVSREKKERFSLILESASTNQTSMYLCASLRGDTDYNEQFFGPGTRLTVL.

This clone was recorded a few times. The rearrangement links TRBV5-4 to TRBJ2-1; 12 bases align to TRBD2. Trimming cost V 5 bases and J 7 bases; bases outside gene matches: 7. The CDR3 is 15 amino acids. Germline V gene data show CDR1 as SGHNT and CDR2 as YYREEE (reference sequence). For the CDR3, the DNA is TGTGCCAGCAGTCGCCCTCTAGCGGGGGGGAATGAGCAGTTCTTC. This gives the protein CASSRPLAGGNEQFF.

Here the CDR3 reads CASSLGVTSGNTIYF. In nucleotides, the CDR3 is TGCGCCAGCAGTCTAGGGGTGACTTCTGGAAACACCATATATTTT. The chain carries TRBV5-1 and TRBJ1-3; weak D call: TRBD1 (5 bases). Germline lookup yields CDR1 SGHRS and CDR2 YFSETQ. Trimming left V 5 bases short and J 1 base short, with 13 bases between. This CDR3 has 15 residues.

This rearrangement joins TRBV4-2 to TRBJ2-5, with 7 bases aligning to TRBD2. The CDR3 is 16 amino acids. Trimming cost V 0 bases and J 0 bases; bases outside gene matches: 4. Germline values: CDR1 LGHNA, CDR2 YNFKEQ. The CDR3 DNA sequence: TGTGCCAGCAGCCAAGATCGAGCGGGGAACCAAGAGACCCAGTACTTC. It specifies CASSQDRAGNQETQYF.

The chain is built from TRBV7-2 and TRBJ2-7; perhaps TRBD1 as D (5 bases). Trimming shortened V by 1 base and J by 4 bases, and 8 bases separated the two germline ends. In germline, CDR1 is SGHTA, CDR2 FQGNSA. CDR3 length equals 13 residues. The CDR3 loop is CASSLDRFYEQYF. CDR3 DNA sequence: TGTGCCAGCAGCTTAGACAGGTTTTACGAGCAGTACTTC.

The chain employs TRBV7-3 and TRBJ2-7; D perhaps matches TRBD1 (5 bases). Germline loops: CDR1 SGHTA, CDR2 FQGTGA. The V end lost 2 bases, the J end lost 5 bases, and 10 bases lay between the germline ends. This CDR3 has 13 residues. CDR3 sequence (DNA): TGTGCCAGCAGCTTAGCAGGGCTGGACGAGCAGTACTTC. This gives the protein CASSLAGLDEQYF.

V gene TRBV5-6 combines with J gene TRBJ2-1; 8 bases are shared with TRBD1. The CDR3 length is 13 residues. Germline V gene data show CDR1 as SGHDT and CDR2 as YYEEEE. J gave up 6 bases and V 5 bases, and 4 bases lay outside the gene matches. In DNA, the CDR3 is TGTGCCAGCAGACAGACAGGGGTCAATGAGCAGTTCTTC. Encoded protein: CASRQTGVNEQFF.

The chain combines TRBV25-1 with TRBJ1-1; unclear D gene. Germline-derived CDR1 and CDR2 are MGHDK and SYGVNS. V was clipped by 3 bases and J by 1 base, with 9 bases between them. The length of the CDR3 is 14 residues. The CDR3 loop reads CASSDRVRNTEAFF. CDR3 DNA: TGTGCCAGCAGTGACCGGGTGCGGAACACTGAAGCTTTCTTT.

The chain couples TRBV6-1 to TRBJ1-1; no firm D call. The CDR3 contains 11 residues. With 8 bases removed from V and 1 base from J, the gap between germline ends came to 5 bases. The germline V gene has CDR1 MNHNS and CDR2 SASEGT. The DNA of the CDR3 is TGTGCCAGCTTGAGGAACACTGAAGCTTTCTTT. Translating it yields CASLRNTEAFF.

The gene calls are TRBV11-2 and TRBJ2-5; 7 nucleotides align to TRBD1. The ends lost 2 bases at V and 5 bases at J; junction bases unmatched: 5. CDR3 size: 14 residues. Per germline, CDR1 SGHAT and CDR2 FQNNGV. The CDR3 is CASSLQGGRETQYF. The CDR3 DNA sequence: TGTGCCAGCAGCTTACAAGGGGGCAGGGAGACCCAGTACTTC.

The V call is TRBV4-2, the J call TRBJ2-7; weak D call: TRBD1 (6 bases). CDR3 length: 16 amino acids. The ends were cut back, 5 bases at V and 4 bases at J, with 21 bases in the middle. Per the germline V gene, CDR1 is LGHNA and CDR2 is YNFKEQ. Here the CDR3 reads CASSKKTGPLGYEQYF. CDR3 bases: TGTGCCAGCAGCAAAAAAACAGGGCCCTTAGGGTACGAGCAGTACTTC.

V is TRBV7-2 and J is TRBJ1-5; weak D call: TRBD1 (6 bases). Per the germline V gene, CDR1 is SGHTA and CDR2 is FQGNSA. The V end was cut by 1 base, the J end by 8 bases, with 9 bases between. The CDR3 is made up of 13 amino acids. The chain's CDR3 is CASSLEAGEPQHF. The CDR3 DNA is TGTGCCAGCAGCTTAGAGGCAGGGGAGCCCCAGCATTTT.